This T cell receptor beta chain was found in a study of graft-versus-host responses after intestinal transplantation. Generated by immunoSEQ multiplex PCR, the TCRdb table keeps only in-frame clones and is missing some. The table includes roughly 13,000 clones, 35% to 40% detected once. This CDR3 has 15 residues. V lost 1 base, J lost 4 bases, and 6 bases stayed unmatched. Germline lookup yields CDR1 LGHNA and CDR2 YNFKEQ. This clone came up a few times. Responders labeled with CFSE (200,000) were plated with 200,000 irradiated, violet-dye-labeled stimulators. Sorted cells were CFSE-low CD3+CD4+ or CD3+CD8+ proliferating responders.

The receptor was derived from a human patient who received an intestinal transplant. The chain joins TRBV4-2 to TRBJ2-7, with 8 bases that match TRBD2. The specimen comprised alloreactive CD8+ T cells from a mixed lymphocyte reaction culture, sampled before intestinal transplant. Noted subset: CFSE-low proliferating T cells sorted from approximately six-day pre-transplant mixed lymphocyte reaction (GvH or HvG direction). This CDR3 is CASSQATSDRYEQYF. The CDR3 DNA follows: TGTGCCAGCAGCCAAGCGACTAGCGACAGGTACGAGCAGTACTTC.